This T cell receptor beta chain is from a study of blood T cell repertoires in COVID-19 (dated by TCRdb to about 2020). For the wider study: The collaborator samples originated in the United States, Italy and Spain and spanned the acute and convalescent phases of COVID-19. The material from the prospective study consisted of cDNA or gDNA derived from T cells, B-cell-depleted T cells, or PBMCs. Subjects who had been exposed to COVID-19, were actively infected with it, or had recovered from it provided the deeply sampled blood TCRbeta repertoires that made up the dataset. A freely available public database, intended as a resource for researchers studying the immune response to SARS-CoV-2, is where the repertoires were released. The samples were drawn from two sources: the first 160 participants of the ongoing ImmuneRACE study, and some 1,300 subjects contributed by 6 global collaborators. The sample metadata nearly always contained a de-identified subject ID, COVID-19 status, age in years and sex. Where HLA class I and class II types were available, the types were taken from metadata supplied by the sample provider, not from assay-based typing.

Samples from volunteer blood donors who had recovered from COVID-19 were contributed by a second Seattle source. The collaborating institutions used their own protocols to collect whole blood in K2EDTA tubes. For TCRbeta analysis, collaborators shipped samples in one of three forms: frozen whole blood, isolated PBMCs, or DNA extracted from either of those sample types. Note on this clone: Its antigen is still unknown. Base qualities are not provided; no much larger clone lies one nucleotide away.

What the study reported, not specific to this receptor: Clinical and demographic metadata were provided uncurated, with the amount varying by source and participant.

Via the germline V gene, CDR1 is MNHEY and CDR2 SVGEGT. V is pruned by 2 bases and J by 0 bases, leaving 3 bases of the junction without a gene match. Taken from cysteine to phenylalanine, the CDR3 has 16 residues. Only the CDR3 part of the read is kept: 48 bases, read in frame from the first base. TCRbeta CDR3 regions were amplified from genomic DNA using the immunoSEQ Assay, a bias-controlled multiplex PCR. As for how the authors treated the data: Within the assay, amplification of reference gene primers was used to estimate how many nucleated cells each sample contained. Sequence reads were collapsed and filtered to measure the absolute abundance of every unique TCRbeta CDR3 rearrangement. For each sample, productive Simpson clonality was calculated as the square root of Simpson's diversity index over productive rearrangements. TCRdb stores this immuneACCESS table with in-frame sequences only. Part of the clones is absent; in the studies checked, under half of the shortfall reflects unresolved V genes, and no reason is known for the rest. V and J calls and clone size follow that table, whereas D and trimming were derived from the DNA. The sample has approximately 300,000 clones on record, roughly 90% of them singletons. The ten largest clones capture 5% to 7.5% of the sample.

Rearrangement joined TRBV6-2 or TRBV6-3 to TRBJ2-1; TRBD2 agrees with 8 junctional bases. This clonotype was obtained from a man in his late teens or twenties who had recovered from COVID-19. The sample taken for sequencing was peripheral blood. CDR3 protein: CASSYRGGSSYNEQFF. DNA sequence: TGTGCCAGCAGTTACCGGGGGGGAAGCTCCTACAATGAGCAGTTCTTC.